This T cell receptor delta chain was identified during a study of Vδ1+ human thymocytes. This clone has just a few counts. The target antigen is unknown. This sample includes further DNA sequences coding for the same CDR3. This CDR3 has 11 residues. Germline CDR1 reads TSWWSYY; CDR2 reads QGS. V dropped 1 base and J dropped 6 bases, with 3 bases sitting between them. Study outcomes and limitations: In the thymus, TRG and TRD repertoires looked highly polyclonal with Gaussian CDR3 lengths.

The template was reverse-transcribed extracted RNA. Pooled V-gene forward primers with one constant-region reverse primer generated the CDR3 amplicons by multiplex PCR. TCRdb re-called the multiplex PCR reads through CATT. The table shows tens of thousands of delta-chain clones, with less than 20% occurring only once. This sequence joins TRDV1 and TRDJ1; D is undetermined. The sample consisted of Vdelta1+ gamma-delta thymocytes from the thymus. Subset here: FACS-sorted CD3+ TCRalphabeta- TCRVdelta1+ TCRVdelta2- thymocytes. This TCR derives from a boy under two years old who had congenital heart surgery. CDR3 sequence (DNA): TGTGCTCTTGGGGAACCACATAAACTCATCTTT. Translation: CALGEPHKLIF.